These T cell receptor beta chains were read from a single sample in a study of OX40 agonist ivuxolimab in advanced cancers. The table came from immunoSEQ multiplex PCR; TCRdb's copy has only in-frame clones and leaves some out. The data contain 50,000 or so clones, around nine tenths of them singletons. This material consisted of CD4+ or CD8+ T cells sorted from blood, taken in a trial of the OX40 agonist ivuxolimab. The source is an adult with an advanced solid tumor such as melanoma, head and neck, liver or kidney cancer. The CDR3 runs from the conserved cysteine through the conserved F or W. The D gene is left open where the match is weak. Expanded clones are given a class, and other clones once, few, many or no size at all.

size: once
V: TRBV6-5
length: 13
D: .
J: TRBJ1-5
CDR3: CASSLDALQPQHF
DNA: TGTGCCAGCAGTTTAGATGCACTACAGCCCCAGCATTTT

size: .
V: TRBV18
length: 14
D: .
J: TRBJ2-7
CDR3: CASSPIRGTYEQYF
DNA: TGTGCCAGCTCACCGATCAGGGGAACCTACGAGCAGTACTTC

size: .
V: TRBV4-1
length: 14
D: TRBD1
J: TRBJ1-1
CDR3: CASSQFTGVPEAFF
DNA: TGCGCCAGCAGCCAGTTTACAGGGGTACCTGAAGCTTTCTTT

size: .
V: TRBV28
length: 14
D: .
J: TRBJ2-5
CDR3: CASSPWVMAKTQYF
DNA: TGTGCCAGCAGTCCATGGGTTATGGCAAAGACCCAGTACTTC

size: few
V: TRBV13
length: 17
D: TRBD1
J: TRBJ1-2
CDR3: CASSSRDRESLNYGYTF
DNA: TGTGCCAGCAGCAGCCGGGACAGGGAGTCCCTTAACTATGGCTACACCTTC

size: .
V: TRBV6-1
length: 14
D: TRBD2
J: TRBJ2-7
CDR3: CASRTGTSSNEQYF
DNA: TGTGCCAGCAGGACCGGGACTAGTAGCAACGAGCAGTACTTC

size: .
V: TRBV29-1
length: 14
D: TRBD1
J: TRBJ2-2
CDR3: CSVQQGTNTGELFF
DNA: TGCAGCGTTCAACAGGGGACGAACACCGGGGAGCTGTTTTTT

size: .
V: TRBV7-2
length: 15
D: .
J: TRBJ1-4
CDR3: CASSLQRGVNEKLFF
DNA: TGTGCCAGCAGCCTCCAACGGGGAGTTAATGAAAAACTGTTTTTT

size: .
V: TRBV10-3
length: 12
D: .
J: TRBJ2-7
CDR3: CAITSGSYEQYF
DNA: TGTGCCATCACCTCGGGGTCCTACGAGCAGTACTTC

size: .
V: TRBV2
length: 15
D: .
J: TRBJ2-1
CDR3: CASSPLGPSYNEQFF
DNA: TGTGCCAGCAGTCCACTAGGCCCTTCCTACAATGAGCAGTTCTTC

size: .
V: TRBV5-1
length: 16
D: TRBD1
J: TRBJ1-1
CDR3: CASSKETGMMNTEAFF
DNA: TGCGCCAGCAGCAAAGAGACAGGGATGATGAACACTGAAGCTTTCTTT

size: .
V: TRBV28
length: 12
D: .
J: TRBJ2-7
CDR3: CASSFMVYEQYF
DNA: TGTGCCAGCAGTTTCATGGTCTACGAGCAGTACTTC

size: .
V: TRBV7-9
length: 15
D: .
J: TRBJ2-1
CDR3: CASSSQGGRSNEQFF
DNA: TGTGCCAGCAGCTCCCAAGGGGGAAGAAGCAATGAGCAGTTCTTC

size: .
V: TRBV19
length: 16
D: .
J: TRBJ1-1
CDR3: CASNPGLTFGNTEAFF
DNA: TGTGCCAGTAATCCCGGACTGACCTTTGGGAACACTGAAGCTTTCTTT

size: .
V: TRBV2
length: 16
D: .
J: TRBJ2-1
CDR3: CASSEAQGVRDNEQFF
DNA: TGTGCCAGCAGTGAAGCGCAAGGGGTTAGGGACAATGAGCAGTTCTTC

size: .
V: TRBV6-6
length: 15
D: TRBD1
J: TRBJ1-2
CDR3: CASSYSRGGDYGYTF
DNA: TGTGCCAGCAGTTATTCGAGAGGGGGCGACTATGGCTACACCTTC

size: .
V: TRBV10-3
length: 12
D: TRBD1
J: TRBJ2-7
CDR3: CATGGQGYEQYF
DNA: TGTGCCACGGGGGGACAGGGTTACGAGCAGTACTTC

size: .
V: TRBV18
length: 18
D: .
J: TRBJ1-6
CDR3: CASSLESPRTTYNSPLHF
DNA: TGTGCCAGCTCACTCGAGAGCCCCAGGACCACCTATAATTCACCCCTCCACTTT

size: .
V: TRBV11-2
length: 14
D: TRBD1
J: TRBJ2-7
CDR3: CASSPRDRVYEQYF
DNA: TGTGCCAGCAGCCCCCGGGACAGGGTCTACGAGCAGTACTTC

size: .
V: TRBV18
length: 15
D: TRBD2
J: TRBJ2-1
CDR3: CASSPGTSAANGQFF
DNA: TGTGCCAGCTCACCGGGGACTAGCGCGGCCAATGGGCAGTTCTTC

size: .
V: TRBV9
length: 15
D: TRBD1
J: TRBJ2-3
CDR3: CASSVTGASTDTQYF
DNA: TGTGCCAGCAGCGTAACAGGGGCTAGCACAGATACGCAGTATTTT

size: .
V: TRBV27
length: 15
D: TRBD2
J: TRBJ2-1
CDR3: CASSPRTSGSDEQFF
DNA: TGTGCCAGCAGTCCTCGGACTAGCGGGAGCGATGAGCAGTTCTTC

size: .
V: TRBV6-5
length: 13
D: TRBD2
J: TRBJ2-5
CDR3: CATSRGGFETQYF
DNA: TGTGCCACGTCCCGGGGAGGGTTCGAGACCCAGTACTTC

size: few
V: TRBV9
length: 13
D: .
J: TRBJ1-1
CDR3: CASSAAMNTEAFF
DNA: TGTGCCAGCAGCGCTGCAATGAACACTGAAGCTTTCTTT

size: .
V: TRBV9
length: 16
D: .
J: TRBJ2-5
CDR3: CASSVGIGAGQETQYF
DNA: TGTGCCAGCAGCGTCGGGATCGGGGCTGGTCAAGAGACCCAGTACTTC

size: few
V: TRBV10-3
length: 14
D: .
J: TRBJ2-3
CDR3: CAISDLGSADTQYF
DNA: TGTGCCATCAGTGATCTGGGAAGCGCAGATACGCAGTATTTT

size: once
V: TRBV4-2
length: 14
D: .
J: TRBJ2-5
CDR3: CASSQDGDKETQYF
DNA: TGTGCCAGCAGCCAAGATGGGGACAAGGAGACCCAGTACTTC

size: .
V: TRBV29-1
length: 16
D: .
J: TRBJ2-6
CDR3: CSVSRSIQSRANVLTF
DNA: TGCAGCGTTAGCCGTAGCATACAAAGTCGGGCCAACGTCCTGACTTTC

size: .
V: TRBV28
length: 14
D: TRBD1
J: TRBJ1-2
CDR3: CASSLQGANYGYTF
DNA: TGTGCCAGCAGTTTACAGGGGGCTAACTATGGCTACACCTTC

size: .
V: TRBV28
length: 15
D: .
J: TRBJ1-5
CDR3: CASSLLPDSNQPQHF
DNA: TGTGCCAGCAGTCTACTTCCGGATAGCAATCAGCCCCAGCATTTT

size: .
V: TRBV19
length: 14
D: .
J: TRBJ1-3
CDR3: CASSISSAGNTIYF
DNA: TGTGCCAGTAGTATTAGCAGCGCTGGAAACACCATATATTTT

size: .
V: TRBV11-3
length: 15
D: TRBD2
J: TRBJ2-3
CDR3: CASSKTSERTDTQYF
DNA: TGTGCCAGCAGTAAGACTAGCGAACGCACAGATACGCAGTATTTT

size: .
V: TRBV27
length: 15
D: TRBD1
J: TRBJ2-7
CDR3: CASSRRPGQGYEQYF
DNA: TGTGCCAGCAGTCGACGTCCGGGACAGGGCTACGAGCAGTACTTC